Sequencing of this T cell receptor beta chain was carried out in a study of Graves' ophthalmopathy and Graves' hyperthyroidism. Study results and caveats: Sensitivity of about 67% and specificity of approximately 73% were achieved by the model that predicted ophthalmopathy progression.

For repertoire sequencing, the TCR beta CDR3 regions were amplified from RNA transcripts. A first-round RT-PCR used HTBI primers, followed by a second-round multiplex PCR. TCRdb fed the multiplex PCR reads into MiXCR, producing one record per CDR3 protein. The table lists a few hundred thousand distinct CDR3 sequences, roughly a sixth of them singletons. The CDR3 length is 13 residues. V lost 4 bases and J 5 bases, leaving 12 bases between the germline ends. Germline V gene data show CDR1 as DFQATT and CDR2 as SNEGSKA (reference sequence). This clonotype appeared many times. The antigen is not known. This TCR derives from an adult woman with stable Graves' hyperthyroidism. The sample comprised peripheral blood. V and J are TRBV20-1 and TRBJ1-5; no clear D gene. The chain's CDR3 is CSATYVRDQPQHF. The CDR3 DNA reads as TGCAGTGCTACCTATGTTCGGGATCAGCCCCAGCATTTT.